This T cell receptor (beta chain) is drawn from a study of T cell responses to AZD1222 COVID-19 vaccine. Clones were read by immunoSEQ multiplex PCR, and TCRdb kept only the in-frame ones, dropping some. Among fewer than 180,000 clones listed, roughly 90% were seen once. This CDR3 has 14 amino acids. CDR1 and CDR2 (germline): MNHEY, SVGEGT. The ends were cut back, 2 bases at V and 7 bases at J, with 12 bases in the middle. Concerning this clone itself: As yet, its antigen is unknown.

Study results and caveats: Repertoire collection took place solely once the T cell response had peaked.

Sample: peripheral blood, taken 28 days after the second AZD1222 dose. V gene TRBV6-2 or TRBV6-3 combines with J gene TRBJ2-1; D gene unclear. The TCR was taken from an adult who received the AZD1222 COVID-19 vaccine. CDR3 region: CASSYEPLWNEQFF. CDR3 DNA sequence: TGTGCCAGCAGTTACGAGCCCCTTTGGAATGAGCAGTTCTTC.